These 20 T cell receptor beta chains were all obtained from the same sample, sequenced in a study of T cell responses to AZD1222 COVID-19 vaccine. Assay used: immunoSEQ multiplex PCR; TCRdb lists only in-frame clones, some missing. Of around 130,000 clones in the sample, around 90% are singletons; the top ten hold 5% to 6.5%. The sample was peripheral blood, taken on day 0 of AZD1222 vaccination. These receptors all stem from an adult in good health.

Here the CDR3 reads CATSGPGGPQHF. DNA of the CDR3: TGTGCCACCAGTGGGCCTGGGGGGCCCCAGCATTTT. The V call is TRBV15, the J call TRBJ1-5, with D possibly being TRBD1 (5 bases). This CDR3 comprises 12 residues. Germline CDR1 is LNHNV and CDR2 is YYDKDF (reference sequence). V was shortened by 6 bases and J by 9 bases, with 12 bases between the two germline ends.

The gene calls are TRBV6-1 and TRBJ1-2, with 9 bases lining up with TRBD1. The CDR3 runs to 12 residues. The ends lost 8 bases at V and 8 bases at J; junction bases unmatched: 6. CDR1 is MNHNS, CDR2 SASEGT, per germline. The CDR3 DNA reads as TGTGCCAGCCAACAGGGGGCAGGGGGCTACACCTTC. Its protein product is CASQQGAGGYTF.

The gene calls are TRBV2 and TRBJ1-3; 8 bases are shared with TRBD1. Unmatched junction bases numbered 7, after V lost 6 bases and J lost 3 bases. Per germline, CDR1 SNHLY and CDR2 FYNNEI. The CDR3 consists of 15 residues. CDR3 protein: CASSLGQGSGNTIYF. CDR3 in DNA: TGTGCCAGCAGCCTTGGACAGGGAAGTGGAAACACCATATATTTT.

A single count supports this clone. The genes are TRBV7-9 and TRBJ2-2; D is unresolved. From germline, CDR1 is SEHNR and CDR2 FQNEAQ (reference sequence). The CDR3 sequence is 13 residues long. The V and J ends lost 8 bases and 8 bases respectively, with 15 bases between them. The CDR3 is CASEAWSSGELFF. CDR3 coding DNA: TGTGCCAGCGAAGCGTGGAGTTCGGGGGAGCTGTTTTTT.

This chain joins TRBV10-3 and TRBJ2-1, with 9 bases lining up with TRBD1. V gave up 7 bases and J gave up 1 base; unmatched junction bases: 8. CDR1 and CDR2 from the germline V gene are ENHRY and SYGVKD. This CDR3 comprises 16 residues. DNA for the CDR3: TGTGCCATCATGGGATCCGGGACAGGGTCCTACAATGAGCAGTTCTTC. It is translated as CAIMGSGTGSYNEQFF.

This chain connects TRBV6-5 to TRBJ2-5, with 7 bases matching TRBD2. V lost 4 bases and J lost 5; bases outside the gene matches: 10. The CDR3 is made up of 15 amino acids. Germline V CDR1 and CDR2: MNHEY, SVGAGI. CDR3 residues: CASSLAGLYGETQYF. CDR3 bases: TGTGCCAGCAGTTTAGCGGGCCTTTATGGGGAGACCCAGTACTTC.

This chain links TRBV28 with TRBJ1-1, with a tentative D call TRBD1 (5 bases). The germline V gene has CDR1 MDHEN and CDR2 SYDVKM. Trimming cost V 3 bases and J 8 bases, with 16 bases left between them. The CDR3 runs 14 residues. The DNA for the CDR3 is TGTGCCAGCAGTTTTGCGGCCAGGGCGCGGGAAGCTTTCTTT. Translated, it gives CASSFAARAREAFF.

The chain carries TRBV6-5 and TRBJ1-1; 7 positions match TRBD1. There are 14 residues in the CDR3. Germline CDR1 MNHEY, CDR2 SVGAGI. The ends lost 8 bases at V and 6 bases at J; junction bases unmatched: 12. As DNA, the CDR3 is TGTGCCAGCCGCTTTACAGGGGCGGGGTCTGAAGCTTTCTTT. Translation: CASRFTGAGSEAFF.

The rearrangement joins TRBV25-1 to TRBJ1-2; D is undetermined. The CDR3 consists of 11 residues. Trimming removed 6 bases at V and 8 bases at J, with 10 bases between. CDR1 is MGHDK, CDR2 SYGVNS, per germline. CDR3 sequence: CASRYPGGYTF. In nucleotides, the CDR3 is TGTGCCAGCAGATACCCCGGCGGCTACACCTTC.

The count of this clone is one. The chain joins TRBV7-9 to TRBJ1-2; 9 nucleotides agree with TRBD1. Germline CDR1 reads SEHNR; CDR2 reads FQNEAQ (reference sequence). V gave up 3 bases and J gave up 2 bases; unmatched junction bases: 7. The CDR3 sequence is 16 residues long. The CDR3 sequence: CASSFGTGGRNYGYTF. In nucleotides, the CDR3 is TGTGCCAGCAGCTTCGGAACAGGGGGCAGAAACTATGGCTACACCTTC.

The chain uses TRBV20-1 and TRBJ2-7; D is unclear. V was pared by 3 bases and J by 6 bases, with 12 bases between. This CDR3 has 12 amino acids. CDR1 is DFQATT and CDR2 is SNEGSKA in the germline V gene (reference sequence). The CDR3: CSASSVSAEQYF. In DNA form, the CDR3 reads TGCAGTGCTAGTTCGGTCAGCGCCGAGCAGTACTTC.

CDR3 DNA sequence: TGTGCCAGCAGTTCCACTAGAGGTCGGCAGTTCTTC. It codes for CASSSTRGRQFF. The gene calls are TRBV28 and TRBJ2-1, with a weak D call TRBD2 (5 bases). The germline V gene encodes CDR1 MDHEN and CDR2 SYDVKM. Trimming took off 4 bases at V and 12 bases at J, with 13 bases between the two ends. This CDR3 has 12 residues.

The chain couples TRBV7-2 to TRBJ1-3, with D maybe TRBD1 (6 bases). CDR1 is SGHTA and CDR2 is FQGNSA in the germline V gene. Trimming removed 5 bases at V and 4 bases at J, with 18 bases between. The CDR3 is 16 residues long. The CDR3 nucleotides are TGTGCCAGCAGCCCATACGGGGGGGCTTCCGGAAACACCATATATTTT. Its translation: CASSPYGGASGNTIYF.

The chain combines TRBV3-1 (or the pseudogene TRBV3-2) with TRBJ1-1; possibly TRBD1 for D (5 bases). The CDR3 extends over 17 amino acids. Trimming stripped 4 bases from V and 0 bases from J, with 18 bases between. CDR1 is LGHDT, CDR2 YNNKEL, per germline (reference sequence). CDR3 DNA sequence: TGTGCCAGCAGCCCCATCCCGGTGGGGCAGCTGAACACTGAAGCTTTCTTT. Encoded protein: CASSPIPVGQLNTEAFF.

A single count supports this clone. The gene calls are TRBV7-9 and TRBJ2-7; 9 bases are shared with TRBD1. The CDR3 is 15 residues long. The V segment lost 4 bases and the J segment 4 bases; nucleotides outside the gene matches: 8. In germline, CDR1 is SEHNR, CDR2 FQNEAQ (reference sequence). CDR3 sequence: CASSSPGQGSYEQYF. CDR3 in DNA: TGTGCCAGCAGCTCGCCGGGACAGGGATCATACGAGCAGTACTTC.

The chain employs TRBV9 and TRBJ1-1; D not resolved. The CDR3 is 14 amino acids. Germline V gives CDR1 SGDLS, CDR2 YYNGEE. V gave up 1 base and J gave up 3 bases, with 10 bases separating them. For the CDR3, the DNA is TGTGCCAGCAGCGTAATAACGAAAGACACTGAAGCTTTCTTT. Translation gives CASSVITKDTEAFF.

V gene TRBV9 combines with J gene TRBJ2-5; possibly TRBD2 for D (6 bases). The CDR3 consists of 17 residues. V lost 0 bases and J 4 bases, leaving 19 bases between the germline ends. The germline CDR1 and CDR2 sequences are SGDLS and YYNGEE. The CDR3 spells CASSVATTPGGPETQYF. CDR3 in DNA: TGTGCCAGCAGCGTAGCCACCACTCCCGGGGGACCAGAGACCCAGTACTTC.

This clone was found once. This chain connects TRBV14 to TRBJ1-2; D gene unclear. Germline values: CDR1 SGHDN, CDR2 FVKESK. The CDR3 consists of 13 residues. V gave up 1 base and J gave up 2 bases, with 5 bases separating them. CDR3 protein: CASSQAQNYGYTF. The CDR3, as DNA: TGTGCCAGCAGCCAAGCACAGAACTATGGCTACACCTTC.

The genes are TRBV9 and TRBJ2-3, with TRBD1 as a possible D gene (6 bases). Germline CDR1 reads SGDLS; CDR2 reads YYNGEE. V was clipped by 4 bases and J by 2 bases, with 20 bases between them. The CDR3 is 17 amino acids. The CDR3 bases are TGTGCCAGCAGCCTATACGCTTACAGGGAAGTCACAGATACGCAGTATTTT. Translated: CASSLYAYREVTDTQYF.

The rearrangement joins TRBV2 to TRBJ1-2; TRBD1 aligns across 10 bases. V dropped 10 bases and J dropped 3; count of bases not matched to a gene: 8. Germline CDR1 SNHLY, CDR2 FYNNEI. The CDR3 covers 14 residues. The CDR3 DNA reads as TGTGCCAAATCCGGGACAGGGGATTACTATGGCTACACCTTC. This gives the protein CAKSGTGDYYGYTF.